This TCR beta chain was captured in a study of blood T cells in healthy people across ages. This CDR3 region has 14 residues. Deletions cut 7 bases from V and 8 bases from J, with 17 bases between. Looked up from germline, CDR1 is KGHDR and CDR2 is SFDVKD. This clonotype was seen only a few times. Its target is unknown. A second about 6 to 11 cycle PCR used barcoded and J-beta primers. The template-switch adaptor, which had 12 random nucleotides, put a tag on each cDNA molecule. TCRdb passed the 5' RACE reads through MiXCR, listing each CDR3 protein once. The sample lists about 650,000 distinct CDR3 sequences, approximately 31% seen once, with roughly 14% in the top ten. The study, taken as a whole, reports: Expanded clonotype changes were possibly confounded by unknown donor CMV status. Estimated diversity that came from one million T cells was considered an underestimate.

The chain combines TRBV24-1 with TRBJ2-1, with D perhaps matching TRBD1 (6 bases). Sequenced input: blood. The TCR comes from a woman at least 80 years old in good health. CDR3 bases: TGTGCCACCAGGGATCGGTCGGCAGGGGATGAGCAGTTCTTC. Amino acid sequence: CATRDRSAGDEQFF.